This T cell receptor (beta chain) came from a study of cytomegalovirus exposure and HLA in healthy donors. The study ran its PCR with 60 Vbeta and 13 Jbeta primers. Sequencing was performed with immunoSEQ multiplex PCR; in TCRdb, only in-frame clones are kept and a portion is missing. This sample has some 150,000 clones, with approximately 79% found just once. Specimen: PBMCs. The sequence was collected from a woman aged 40 to 50 in good health and CMV-seropositive.

Here the CDR3 reads CASPPKHF. Written as DNA, the CDR3 is TGCGCCAGCCCCCCTAAGCATTTT. This rearrangement joins TRBV5-1 to TRBJ1-5; D is undetermined. Germline V gives CDR1 SGHRS, CDR2 YFSETQ. Trimming pared 7 bases from V and 14 bases from J, leaving 7 bases between. This CDR3 is 8 amino acids long.